This T cell receptor (beta chain) was identified in a study of identical twins. This clonotype was detected ten times or more. MiXCR was run by TCRdb on the 5' RACE reads, yielding one entry per CDR3 protein. The sample gives under 900,000 distinct CDR3 sequences, roughly 18% of which show up once; roughly 13% is in the top ten. Trimming stripped 2 bases from V and 6 bases from J, with 17 bases between. The CDR3 extends over 16 amino acids. The same data also went into a second study, on T cells expressing NK-cell markers. As reported in that work: Seven donors tested HCMV-seropositive and one tested seronegative among the eight sequenced. Dominant NKG2C+ clonotypes made up about 1.0-7.0% of CD8+ T cells in roughly six donors.

The chain joins TRBV12-3 or TRBV12-4 to TRBJ1-5; D may be TRBD1 (5 bases). The receptor's source is a woman under 30 in good health. Sequences were obtained from PBMCs. The CDR3 reads CASSLSGGGVAQPQHF. The CDR3 nucleotides are TGTGCCAGCAGTTTAAGCGGGGGGGGGGTGGCTCAGCCCCAGCATTTT.